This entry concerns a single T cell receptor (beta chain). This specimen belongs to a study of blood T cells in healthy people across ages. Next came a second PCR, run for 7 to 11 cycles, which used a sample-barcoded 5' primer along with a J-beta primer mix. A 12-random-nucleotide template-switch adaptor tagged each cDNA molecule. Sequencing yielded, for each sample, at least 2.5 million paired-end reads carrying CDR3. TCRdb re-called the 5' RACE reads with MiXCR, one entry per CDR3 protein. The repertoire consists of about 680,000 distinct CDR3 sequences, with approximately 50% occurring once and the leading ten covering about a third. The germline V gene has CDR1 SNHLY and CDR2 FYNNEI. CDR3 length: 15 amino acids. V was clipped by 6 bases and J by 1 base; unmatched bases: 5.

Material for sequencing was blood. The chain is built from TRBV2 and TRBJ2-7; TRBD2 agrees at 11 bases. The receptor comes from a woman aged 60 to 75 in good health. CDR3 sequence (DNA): TGTGCCAGCAGCGCAACTAGCGGGGGTTCCTACGAGCAGTACTTC. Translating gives CASSATSGGSYEQYF.